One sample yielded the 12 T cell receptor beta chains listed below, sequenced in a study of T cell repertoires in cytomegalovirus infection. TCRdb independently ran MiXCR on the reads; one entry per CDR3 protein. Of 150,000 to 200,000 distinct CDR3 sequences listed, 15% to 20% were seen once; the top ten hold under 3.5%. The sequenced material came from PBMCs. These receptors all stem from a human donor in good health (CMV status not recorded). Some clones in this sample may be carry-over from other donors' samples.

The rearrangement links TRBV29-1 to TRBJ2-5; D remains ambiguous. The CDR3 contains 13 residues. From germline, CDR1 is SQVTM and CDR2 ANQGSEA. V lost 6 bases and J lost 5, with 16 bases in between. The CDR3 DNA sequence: TGCAGCGTGGATAATAGTGGAATCGAGACCCAGTACTTC. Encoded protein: CSVDNSGIETQYF. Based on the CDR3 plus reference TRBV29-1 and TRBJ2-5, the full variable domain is SAVISQKPSRDICQRGTSLTIQCQVDSQVTMMFWYRQQPGQSLTLIATANQGSEATYESGFVIDKFPISRPNLTFSTLTVSNMSPEDSSIYLCSVDNSGIETQYFGPGTRLLVL.

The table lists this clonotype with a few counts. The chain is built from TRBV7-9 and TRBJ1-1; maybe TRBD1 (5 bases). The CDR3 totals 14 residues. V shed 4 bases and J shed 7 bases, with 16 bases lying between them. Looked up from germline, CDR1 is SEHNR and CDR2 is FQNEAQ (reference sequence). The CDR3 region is CASSYGREGSEAFF. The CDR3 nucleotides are TGTGCCAGCAGCTACGGACGCGAGGGGAGTGAAGCTTTCTTT.

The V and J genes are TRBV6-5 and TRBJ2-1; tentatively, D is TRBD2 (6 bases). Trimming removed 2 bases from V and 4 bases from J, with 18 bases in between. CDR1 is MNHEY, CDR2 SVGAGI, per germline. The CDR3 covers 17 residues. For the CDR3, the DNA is TGTGCCAGCAGTTACCCGGGAGCAACAAGGCGGTACAATGAGCAGTTCTTC. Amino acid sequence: CASSYPGATRRYNEQFF.

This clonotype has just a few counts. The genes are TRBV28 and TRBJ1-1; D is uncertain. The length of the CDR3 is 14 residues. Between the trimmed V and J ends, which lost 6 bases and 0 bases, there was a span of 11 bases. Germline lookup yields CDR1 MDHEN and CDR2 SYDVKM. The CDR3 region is CASRPGGVNTEAFF. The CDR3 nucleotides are TGTGCCAGCAGGCCAGGAGGCGTGAACACTGAAGCTTTCTTT. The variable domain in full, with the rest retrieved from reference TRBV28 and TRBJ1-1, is DVKVTQSSRYLVKRTGEKVFLECVQDMDHENMFWYRQDPGLGLRLIYFSYDVKMKEKGDIPEGYSVSREKKERFSLILESASTNQTSMYLCASRPGGVNTEAFFGQGTRLTVV.

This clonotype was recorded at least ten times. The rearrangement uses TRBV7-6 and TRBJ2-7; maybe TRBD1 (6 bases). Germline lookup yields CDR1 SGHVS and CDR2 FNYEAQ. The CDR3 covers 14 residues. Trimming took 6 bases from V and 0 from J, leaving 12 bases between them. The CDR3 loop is CASSKNRASYEQYF. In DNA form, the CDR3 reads TGTGCCAGCAGTAAGAACAGGGCCTCCTACGAGCAGTACTTC.

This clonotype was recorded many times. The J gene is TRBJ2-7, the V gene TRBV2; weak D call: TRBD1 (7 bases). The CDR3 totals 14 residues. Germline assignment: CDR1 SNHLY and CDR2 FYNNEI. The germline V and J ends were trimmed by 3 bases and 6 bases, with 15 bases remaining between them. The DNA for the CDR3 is TGTGCCAGCAGTGAGACTAGGGGGCTCGGCGAGCAGTACTTC. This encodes CASSETRGLGEQYF. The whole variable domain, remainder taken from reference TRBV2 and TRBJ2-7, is EPEVTQTPSHQVTQMGQEVILRCVPISNHLYFYWYRQILGQKVEFLVSFYNNEISEKSEIFDDQFSVERPDGSNFTLKIRSTKLEDSAMYFCASSETRGLGEQYFGPGTRLTVT.

CDR3 sequence reads: CASSVGQTRVQPQHF. Written as DNA, the CDR3 is TGTGCCAGTAGTGTAGGACAGACAAGGGTTCAGCCCCAGCATTTT. The genes are TRBV19 and TRBJ1-5; maybe TRBD1 (6 bases). CDR1 is LNHDA, CDR2 SQIVND, per germline (reference sequence). Trimming stripped 5 bases from V and 6 bases from J, with 17 bases between. The CDR3 totals 15 residues.

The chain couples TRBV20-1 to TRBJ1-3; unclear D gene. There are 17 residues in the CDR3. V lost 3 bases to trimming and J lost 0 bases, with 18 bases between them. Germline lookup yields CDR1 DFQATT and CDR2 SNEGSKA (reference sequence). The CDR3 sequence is CSASFWRPSHSGNTIYF. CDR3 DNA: TGCAGTGCTAGTTTCTGGAGACCCAGCCACTCTGGAAACACCATATATTTT.

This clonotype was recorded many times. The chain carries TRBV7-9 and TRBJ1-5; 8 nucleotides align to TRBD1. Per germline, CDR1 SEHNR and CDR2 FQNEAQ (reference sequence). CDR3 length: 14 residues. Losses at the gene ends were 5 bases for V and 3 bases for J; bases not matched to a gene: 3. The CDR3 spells CASSRGQANQPQHF. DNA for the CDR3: TGTGCCAGCAGCCGGGGACAGGCCAATCAGCCCCAGCATTTT.

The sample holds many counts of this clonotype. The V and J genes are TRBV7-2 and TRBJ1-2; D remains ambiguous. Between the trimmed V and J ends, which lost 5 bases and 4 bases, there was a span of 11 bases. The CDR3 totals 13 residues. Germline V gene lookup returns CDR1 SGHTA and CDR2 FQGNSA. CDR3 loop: CASSDGPAYGYTF. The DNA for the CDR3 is TGTGCCAGCAGCGACGGTCCGGCCTATGGCTACACCTTC.

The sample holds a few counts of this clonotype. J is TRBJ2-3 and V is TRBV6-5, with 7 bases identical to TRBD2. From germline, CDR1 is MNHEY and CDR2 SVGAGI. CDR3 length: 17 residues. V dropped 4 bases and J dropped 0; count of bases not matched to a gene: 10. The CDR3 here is CASSSTGRRVSTDTQYF. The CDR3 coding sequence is TGTGCCAGCAGTTCCACCGGGAGGCGGGTGAGCACAGATACGCAGTATTTT.

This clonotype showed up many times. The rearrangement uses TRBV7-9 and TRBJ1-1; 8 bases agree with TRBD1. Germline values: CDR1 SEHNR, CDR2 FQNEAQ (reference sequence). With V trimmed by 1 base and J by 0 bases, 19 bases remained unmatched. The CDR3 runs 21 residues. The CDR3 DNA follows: TGTGCCAGCAGCTTAGTTTTAGTGTATGGCGGCGGGACAGGAGTGAACACTGAAGCTTTCTTT. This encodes CASSLVLVYGGGTGVNTEAFF.